What follows are 32 T cell receptor beta chains derived from one specimen sequenced in a study of CD8+CD57+ T cells in acquired aplastic anemia. Genomic DNA templated the TCR beta VDJ and CDR3 profiling. TCRdb called the reads again in MiXCR, with one record for every CDR3 protein. The table includes about 62,000 distinct CDR3 sequences, around 55% detected once. The sample taken for sequencing was sorted CD4+, CD8+, or CD8+CD57+ T cells (not recorded which) from PBMCs. The source of these receptors is a human donor in good health, serving as a control.

This clonotype was seen ten or more times. The CDR3 nucleotides read TGTACCGGCAAGGGGGTCGGCTATGGCTACACCTTC. This translates into CTGKGVGYGYTF. V usage is TRBV30 and J usage is TRBJ1-2; perhaps TRBD1 as D (6 bases). Per germline, CDR1 GTSNPN and CDR2 SVGIG (reference sequence). The CDR3 extends over 12 amino acids.

The chain links TRBV20-1 to TRBJ2-3, with D tentatively TRBD1 (6 bases). The ends were cut back, 3 bases at V and 3 bases at J, with 13 bases in the middle. Germline V gene sequence: CDR1 DFQATT, CDR2 SNEGSKA (reference sequence). The CDR3 has 14 amino acids. The CDR3 loop is CSARGGRGTDTQYF. CDR3 nucleotide sequence: TGCAGTGCTAGGGGTGGCAGGGGAACAGATACGCAGTATTTT.

This clonotype was counted many times. The chain is built from TRBV20-1 and TRBJ2-5; 7 bases are a match to TRBD2. Trimming took 5 bases from V and 6 from J; bases not matched to a gene: 12. The CDR3 has 14 amino acids. Germline CDR1 DFQATT, CDR2 SNEGSKA (reference sequence). The CDR3 sequence is CSALTSARVQTQYF. The CDR3 coding sequence is TGCAGTGCTTTAACTAGCGCCAGGGTTCAGACCCAGTACTTC.

The chain employs TRBV10-3 and TRBJ2-7; the match to TRBD1 covers 7 bases. The germline V gene has CDR1 ENHRY and CDR2 SYGVKD. Trimming at V came to 6 bases and at J to 0 bases, leaving 5 bases not matched to a gene. This CDR3 contains 14 residues. The CDR3 loop reads CAIRGQKSSYEQYF. The CDR3 nucleotides read TGTGCCATCAGGGGACAGAAGAGCTCCTACGAGCAGTACTTC.

This clonotype was seen many times. This CDR3 reads CASSPTGLAGAPEQFF. CDR3 bases: TGTGCCAGCTCACCAACGGGACTAGCGGGAGCCCCTGAGCAGTTCTTC. The chain employs TRBV18 and TRBJ2-1; TRBD2 agrees at 14 bases. V was clipped by 2 bases and J by 9 bases; unmatched bases: 6. CDR3 length equals 16 residues. Germline values: CDR1 KGHSH, CDR2 LQKENI.

This clonotype was seen only once. V and J are TRBV19 and TRBJ2-7, with D possibly matching TRBD2 (6 bases). The ends were cut back, 3 bases at V and 2 bases at J, with 14 bases in the middle. The CDR3 has 15 amino acids. CDR1 LNHDA and CDR2 SQIVND come from the germline V gene (reference sequence). The CDR3 nucleotides read TGTGCCAGTAGTATCGCGGGAATTAGAACCTACGAGCAGTACTTC. Translating it yields CASSIAGIRTYEQYF.

There are many counts of this clonotype. J is TRBJ1-5 and V is TRBV19, with D perhaps TRBD1 (5 bases). Trimming removed 8 bases from V and 7 bases from J, with 24 bases in between. The CDR3 extends over 16 amino acids. Per germline, CDR1 LNHDA and CDR2 SQIVND (reference sequence). CDR3 amino acids: CASVMEAASGVQPQHF. The CDR3 nucleotides read TGTGCCAGTGTCATGGAGGCCGCGTCGGGGGTGCAGCCCCAGCATTTT.

V gene TRBV7-8 combines with J gene TRBJ2-7, with TRBD2 matching 9 bases. The trim removed 5 bases at V and 3 bases at J, leaving 8 bases unmatched. This CDR3 has 15 residues. Germline loops: CDR1 SGHVS, CDR2 FQNEAQ. CDR3 coding DNA: TGTGCCAGCAGCGACTTGACTAGCGGACTCTACGAGCAGTACTTC. This gives the protein CASSDLTSGLYEQYF.

By share, this clonotype counts as medium-sized. The chain joins TRBV2 to TRBJ2-7, with a tentative D call TRBD2 (6 bases). Looked up from germline, CDR1 is SNHLY and CDR2 is FYNNEI. The CDR3 runs to 13 residues. Trimming cost V 6 bases and J 3 bases, with 12 bases left between them. Here the CDR3 reads CASRGDWNYEQYF. CDR3 sequence (DNA): TGTGCCAGCAGGGGGGACTGGAACTACGAGCAGTACTTC.

The sample holds many counts of this clonotype. This rearrangement joins TRBV9 to TRBJ1-4; D may be TRBD1 (5 bases). Trimming pared 3 bases from V and 4 bases from J, leaving 7 bases between. The CDR3 consists of 13 residues. Looked up from germline, CDR1 is SGDLS and CDR2 is YYNGEE. CDR3 sequence (DNA): TGTGCCAGCAGCGAACAGGATAATGAAAAACTGTTTTTT. This translates into CASSEQDNEKLFF.

The gene calls are TRBV20-1 and TRBJ1-2, with D perhaps TRBD1 (6 bases). The CDR3 runs 13 residues. Germline CDR1 DFQATT, CDR2 SNEGSKA (reference sequence). V was trimmed by 3 bases and J by 4 bases, leaving 12 bases between them. The CDR3 coding sequence is TGCAGTGCTAGTCCAGGGGATGCCTATGGCTACACCTTC. This codes for CSASPGDAYGYTF.

Only a few counts were recorded for this clonotype. The chain recombines TRBV7-2 with TRBJ1-5; 8 bases fit TRBD1. CDR1 is SGHTA and CDR2 is FQGNSA in the germline V gene. This CDR3 has 16 residues. J was trimmed by 6 bases and V by 1 base; bases with no gene match: 8. The CDR3 region has the DNA TGTGCCAGCAGCTTAGGGGGACAGGTAGGCGGTCAGCCCCAGCATTTT. Protein: CASSLGGQVGGQPQHF. The full variable domain, in which reference TRBV7-2 and TRBJ1-5 provide the parts outside the CDR3, is GAGVSQSPSNKVTEKGKDVELRCDPISGHTALYWYRQSLGQGLEFLIYFQGNSAPDKSGLPSDRFSAERTGGSVSTLTIQRTQQEDSAVYLCASSLGGQVGGQPQHFGDGTRLSIL.

Comments on this clonotype: No conserved phenylalanine or tryptophan ends this CDR3, so it is likely a read error. The limits of the CDR3 on the DNA are not certain, so only TCRdb's listed CDR3 is given. The rearrangement joins TRBV15 to TRBJ1-3; no DNA check was done on the table's D call, TRBD1. Germline values: CDR1 LNHNV, CDR2 YYDKDF (reference sequence). The CDR3 is 9 residues long, ends included. The CDR3 is CATVGTVYS.

This clonotype was counted a few times. The V call is TRBV7-9, the J call TRBJ1-6; TRBD1 matches at 8 bases. V dropped 4 bases and J dropped 9; count of bases not matched to a gene: 2. CDR1 and CDR2 from the germline V gene are SEHNR and FQNEAQ (reference sequence). The CDR3 totals 13 residues. CDR3 DNA sequence: TGTGCCAGCAGCTCGACAGGGGTTTCACCCCTCCACTTT. It specifies CASSSTGVSPLHF. The whole variable domain, remainder taken from reference TRBV7-9 and TRBJ1-6, is DTGVSQNPRHKITKRGQNVTFRCDPISEHNRLYWYRQTLGQGPEFLTYFQNEAQLEKSRLLSDRFSAERPKGSFSTLEIQRTEQGDSAMYLCASSSTGVSPLHFGNGTRLTVT.

At least ten counts were recorded for this clonotype. This chain links TRBV12-3 or TRBV12-4 with TRBJ2-7; 16 bases line up with TRBD2. V lost 3 bases to trimming and J lost 5 bases; unmatched junction nucleotides: 7. This CDR3 has 17 residues. The CDR3: CASSLGTSGRAGDEQYF. Written as DNA, the CDR3 is TGTGCCAGCAGTTTGGGGACTAGCGGGAGGGCGGGTGACGAGCAGTACTTC.

Only a few counts were recorded for this clonotype. One base away lies a much larger clone, so this may be a sequencing read error. This chain uses TRBV6-2 or TRBV6-3 with TRBJ2-3; 13 bases match TRBD2. Germline V gene lookup returns CDR1 MNHEY and CDR2 SVGEGT. The CDR3 sequence is 15 residues long. CDR3 region: CAGRMTSGGKDTQYF. The CDR3 nucleotides read TGTGCCGGCAGGATGACTAGCGGGGGGAAAGATACGCAGTATTTT.

This sequence joins TRBV10-3 and TRBJ2-7; possible D gene TRBD1, 6 bases. The CDR3 is 14 residues long. With 10 bases removed from V and 4 bases from J, the gap between germline ends came to 20 bases. The germline gives CDR1 ENHRY, CDR2 SYGVKD. CDR3 in DNA: TGTGCCAGCATGGTGGGCAGGGGCATTTACGAGCAGTACTTC. Encoded protein: CASMVGRGIYEQYF.

This rearrangement joins TRBV10-2 to TRBJ2-5; D is perhaps TRBD1 or TRBD2 (5 bases each). The CDR3 runs to 15 residues. Germline V gene data show CDR1 as WSHSY and CDR2 as SAAADI. Trimming took 4 bases from V and 9 from J, leaving 21 bases between them. CDR3 sequence: CASSAGRDSNQPQYF. Written as DNA, the CDR3 is TGCGCCAGCAGTGCAGGGAGAGATAGCAATCAGCCCCAGTACTTC.

This clonotype appeared many times. This chain joins TRBV6-5 and TRBJ1-6; D unclear. With 1 base removed from V and 6 bases from J, the gap between germline ends came to 13 bases. Germline V CDR1 and CDR2: MNHEY, SVGAGI. The CDR3 sequence is 16 residues long. The CDR3 DNA reads TGTGCCAGCAGTTACTACTCCTTTAGTGGTAATTCACCCCTCCACTTT. This encodes CASSYYSFSGNSPLHF.

The V gene is TRBV7-8, the J gene TRBJ2-1; 9 nucleotides line up with TRBD1. V trimming: 5 bases; J trimming: 4 bases; junction bases outside the gene matches: 6. Germline CDR1 and CDR2: SGHVS and FQNEAQ. The CDR3 is made up of 15 amino acids. In DNA, the CDR3 is TGTGCCAGCAGCCTTGGGACAGGGTATTACAATGAGCAGTTCTTC. Amino acids: CASSLGTGYYNEQFF. The full variable domain, with the rest looked up from reference TRBV7-8 and TRBJ2-1, is GAGVSQSPRYKVAKRGQDVALRCDPISGHVSLFWYQQALGQGPEFLTYFQNEAQLDKSGLPSDRFFAERPEGSVSTLKIQRTQQEDSAVYLCASSLGTGYYNEQFFGPGTRLTVL.

This clonotype was detected ten times or more. The rearrangement links TRBV28 to TRBJ1-2; possible D gene TRBD1, 5 bases. Trimming took 5 bases from V and 5 from J, leaving 18 bases between them. Germline lookup yields CDR1 MDHEN and CDR2 SYDVKM. CDR3 length equals 15 residues. CDR3 sequence (DNA): TGTGCCAGCAGTGCCGGGACTGTCTCGTCGTATGGCTACACCTTC. Translation: CASSAGTVSSYGYTF.

This clonotype was counted many times. J is TRBJ2-7 and V is TRBV5-1, with TRBD2 matching over 12 bases. V lost 4 bases to trimming and J lost 6 bases; unmatched junction nucleotides: 8. The CDR3 contains 15 residues. Per germline, CDR1 SGHRS and CDR2 YFSETQ. The CDR3 protein is CASSPRLAGVSEQYF. The CDR3 DNA follows: TGCGCCAGCAGCCCAAGACTAGCGGGAGTATCCGAGCAGTACTTC.

This clonotype was counted ten times or more. CDR3 bases: TGTGCCAGCAGCCCGGAGAGAGAGACCCAGTACTTC. Protein product: CASSPERETQYF. The chain joins TRBV4-2 to TRBJ2-5; D not certain. Germline V gene sequence: CDR1 LGHNA, CDR2 YNFKEQ. The CDR3 is 12 residues long. Trimming removed 4 bases from V and 4 bases from J, with 7 bases in between.

A single count supports this clonotype. The chain couples TRBV6-2 or TRBV6-3 to TRBJ1-6; D is perhaps TRBD1 (5 bases). V lost 5 bases to trimming and J lost 7 bases, with 9 bases between them. The CDR3 covers 13 residues. Germline V gives CDR1 MNHEY, CDR2 SVGEGT. Here the CDR3 reads CASSGTENSPLHF. The CDR3 DNA follows: TGTGCCAGCAGTGGGACCGAAAATTCACCCCTCCACTTT.

This clonotype was seen a handful of times. A much larger clone differs by one base, so this may be a read error. The chain joins TRBV6-5 to TRBJ1-4; D possibly corresponds to TRBD1 (5 bases). Germline lookup yields CDR1 MNHEY and CDR2 SVGAGI. CDR3 length: 13 amino acids. The CDR3 loop reads CASSYGTDEKLSF. CDR3 DNA: TGTGCCAGCAGTTACGGGACGGATGAAAAACTGTCTTTT.

The chain is built from TRBV19 and TRBJ2-1, with TRBD2 identical over 7 bases. The V and J ends lost 5 bases and 4 bases, in that order; junction bases with no gene match: 8. The length of the CDR3 is 15 residues. Germline V CDR1 and CDR2: LNHDA, SQIVND (reference sequence). CDR3 nucleotides: TGTGCCAGTAGTCTCACGGCGGGGGTATACAATGAGCAGTTCTTC. The encoded protein is CASSLTAGVYNEQFF. Full variable domain (rest looked up from reference TRBV19 and TRBJ2-1): DGGITQSPKYLFRKEGQNVTLSCEQNLNHDAMYWYRQDPGQGLRLIYYSQIVNDFQKGDIAEGYSVSREKKESFPLTVTSAQKNPTAFYLCASSLTAGVYNEQFFGPGTRLTVL.

The chain combines TRBV7-3 with TRBJ2-5, with 8 bases that match TRBD2. Per the germline V gene, CDR1 is SGHTA and CDR2 is FQGTGA. The CDR3 length is 13 residues. Trimming at V came to 10 bases and at J to 2 bases, leaving 6 bases not matched to a gene. The CDR3 DNA is TGTGCCACCGGGGCGGGAGGACAAGAGACCCAGTACTTC. Translating gives CATGAGGQETQYF.

This sequence joins TRBV25-1 and TRBJ2-7; 13 bases agree with TRBD2. V trimming: 8 bases; J trimming: 3 bases; junction bases outside the gene matches: 13. CDR1 is MGHDK and CDR2 is SYGVNS in the germline V gene. CDR3 size: 17 residues. This CDR3 is CASSPLGTSGNLYEQYF. The CDR3 nucleotides are TGTGCCAGCTCCCCCCTGGGGACTAGCGGGAACCTCTACGAGCAGTACTTC.

This clonotype was recorded at least ten times. The V and J genes are TRBV28 and TRBJ2-7; 13 nucleotides line up with TRBD2. The J segment lost 2 bases and the V segment lost 5 bases, leaving 12 bases of the junction unmatched. Per germline, CDR1 MDHEN and CDR2 SYDVKM. CDR3 length: 18 residues. The CDR3 DNA reads TGTGCCAGCAGTCGAGGGACTAGCGGGAATCTCATAACCTACGAGCAGTACTTC. Amino acid sequence: CASSRGTSGNLITYEQYF.

This clonotype is a singleton in its sample. The chain has TRBV7-9 and TRBJ1-1; D remains unclear. The V end lost 6 bases, the J end lost 6 bases, and 11 bases lay between the germline ends. The CDR3 runs 12 residues. CDR1 is SEHNR and CDR2 is FQNEAQ in the germline V gene (reference sequence). DNA of the CDR3: TGTGCCAGCAGTAGAAAGAGGGCTGAAGCTTTCTTT. Its protein product is CASSRKRAEAFF.

This clonotype was detected once. At one end the junction does not follow the germline gene, possibly because of a read error. The rearrangement joins TRBV15 to TRBJ1-4; D unresolved. The CDR3 sequence is 16 residues long. Germline-derived CDR1 and CDR2 are LNHNV and YYDKDF (reference sequence). The CDR3 DNA reads TGTGCCGCCAGCAGCGCGACCGGGATAGGGAATGAAGAACTGTTTTTT. This gives the protein CAASSATGIGNEELFF.

This clonotype occurred many times. The CDR3 spells CASSFGGLAKNIQYF. CDR3 DNA: TGTGCCAGCAGCTTCGGGGGGCTAGCCAAAAACATTCAGTACTTC. The chain links TRBV7-8 to TRBJ2-4; a weak D match, TRBD2 (7 bases). Germline V gene lookup returns CDR1 SGHVS and CDR2 FQNEAQ. The CDR3 has 15 amino acids. V was cut by 3 bases and J by 0 bases, with 9 bases left in between.